A single TCR beta chain is shown here with its context. This specimen belongs to a study of shared clonotypes between healthy human individuals. Here immunoSEQ multiplex PCR was the method, and the copy in TCRdb shows in-frame clones only, minus some. The data contain about 1 million clones, about 84% of them seen just once; the ten biggest clones take up approximately 0.56%. The sequencing input was memory CD4+ T cells from PBMCs. Documented subset: CD45RA-negative fraction. The sequence came from a young man in good health. Some clones in this sample may be carry-over from other donors' samples.

CDR3 sequence (DNA): TGTGCCAGCAGTTTAGCGGGGACGGTGTACTTC. It yields the protein CASSLAGTVYF. The chain has TRBV28 and TRBJ2-7; tentatively, D is TRBD2 (6 bases). The CDR3 extends over 11 amino acids. The V end was cut by 2 bases, the J end by 12 bases, with 11 bases between. Germline V gives CDR1 MDHEN, CDR2 SYDVKM.